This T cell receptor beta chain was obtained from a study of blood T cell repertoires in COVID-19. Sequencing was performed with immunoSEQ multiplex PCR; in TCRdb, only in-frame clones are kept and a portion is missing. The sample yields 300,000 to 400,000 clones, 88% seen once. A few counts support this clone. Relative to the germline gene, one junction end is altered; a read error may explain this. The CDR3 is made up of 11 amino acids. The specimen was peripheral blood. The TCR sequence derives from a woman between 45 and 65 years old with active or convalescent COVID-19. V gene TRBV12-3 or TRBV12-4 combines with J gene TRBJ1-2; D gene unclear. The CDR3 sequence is CASSLAGDWTF. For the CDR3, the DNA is TGTGCCAGCAGTCTAGCGGGAGATTGGACCTTC.